One and the same sample provided the 15 T cell receptor beta chains below, sequenced in a study of radiotherapy plus CTLA-4 blockade in lung cancer. Only in-frame clones appear in the TCRdb table, and some are missing; sequencing was by immunoSEQ multiplex PCR. Of roughly 90,000 clones in the sample, roughly four fifths were seen once. The source material was peripheral blood, sampled from a patient treated with radiotherapy plus ipilimumab. The source of these receptors is a human donor with non-small cell lung cancer that progressed on radiotherapy plus ipilimumab.

This chain links TRBV4-1 with TRBJ1-5, with a weak D call TRBD1 (6 bases). The CDR3 is 14 amino acids. The germline V and J ends were trimmed by 3 bases and 7 bases, with 13 bases remaining between them. Germline CDR1 and CDR2: MGHRA and YSYEKL. The DNA for the CDR3 is TGCGCCAGCAGCCAGGAACAGGGCGGGCAGCCCCAGCATTTT. Its translation: CASSQEQGGQPQHF.

The rearrangement uses TRBV13 and TRBJ2-7; D gene ambiguous. Trimming stripped 0 bases from V and 3 bases from J, with 15 bases between. Germline CDR1 and CDR2: PRHDT and FYEKMQ (reference sequence). The CDR3 covers 16 residues. The CDR3 loop is CASSLGLGYTNYEQYF. For the CDR3, the DNA is TGTGCCAGCAGCTTAGGCCTTGGCTACACGAACTACGAGCAGTACTTC. The full variable domain, with the rest looked up from reference TRBV13 and TRBJ2-7, is AAGVIQSPRHLIKEKRETATLKCYPIPRHDTVYWYQQGPGQDPQFLISFYEKMQSDKGSIPDRFSAQQFSDYHSELNMSSLELGDSALYFCASSLGLGYTNYEQYFGPGTRLTVT.

The genes are TRBV15 and TRBJ2-2; TRBD2 matches 11 bases. Trimming took 2 bases from V and 5 from J; bases not matched to a gene: 7. Germline V gene lookup returns CDR1 LNHNV and CDR2 YYDKDF (reference sequence). There are 17 residues in the CDR3. CDR3 in amino acids: CATSRPTSGSWTGELFF. CDR3 DNA sequence: TGTGCCACCAGCAGACCAACTAGCGGGAGTTGGACCGGGGAGCTGTTTTTT.

This clone was seen a handful of times. The chain uses TRBV5-6 and TRBJ2-7; TRBD2 is a possible D gene (5 bases). The V and J ends lost 4 bases and 0 bases respectively, with 11 bases between them. CDR1 and CDR2 (germline): SGHDT, YYEEEE. The CDR3 runs to 14 residues. CDR3 sequence: CASSHSARSYEQYV. Here the CDR3 DNA reads TGTGCCAGCAGCCATAGCGCCCGCTCCTACGAGCAGTACGTC.

This sequence joins TRBV5-1 and TRBJ2-3; 7 bases align to TRBD1. Unmatched junction bases numbered 6, after V lost 0 bases and J lost 2 bases. The CDR3 extends over 16 amino acids. Germline V gene lookup returns CDR1 SGHRS and CDR2 YFSETQ. The CDR3 nucleotides read TGCGCCAGCAGCTTGGCTGCGACAGGGCCCACAGATACGCAGTATTTT. Amino acid sequence: CASSLAATGPTDTQYF.

The chain combines TRBV2 with TRBJ2-5, with TRBD1 as a possible D gene (7 bases). Germline-derived CDR1 and CDR2 are SNHLY and FYNNEI. The germline V and J ends were trimmed by 10 bases and 7 bases, with 19 bases remaining between them. This CDR3 is built from 13 residues. For the CDR3, the DNA is TGTGCCACCAATCCAGGGGGGTCAGGGACCCAGTACTTC. Its translation is CATNPGGSGTQYF.

The chain is built from TRBV2 and TRBJ2-7, with TRBD2 matching over 16 bases. The CDR3 loop spans 21 amino acids. With 4 bases clipped from V and 2 bases from J, the junction kept 17 bases outside the gene matches. Germline CDR1 and CDR2: SNHLY and FYNNEI. CDR3 sequence: CASSAGTGTSGRAQRPYEQYV. CDR3 nucleotide sequence: TGTGCCAGCAGTGCAGGGACCGGGACTAGCGGGAGGGCCCAAAGGCCCTACGAGCAGTACGTC.

The chain recombines TRBV5-1 with TRBJ2-2, with D perhaps matching TRBD1 or TRBD2 (5 bases each). The V gene lost 7 bases and the J gene lost 6 bases, with 13 bases spanning the gap. CDR1 is SGHRS, CDR2 YFSETQ, per germline. The CDR3 is 13 amino acids. CDR3 residues: CASRDPGPGELFF. DNA of the CDR3: TGCGCCAGCCGGGACCCGGGCCCCGGGGAGCTGTTTTTT.

The V and J genes are TRBV4-1 and TRBJ2-1; tentative D call: TRBD2 (5 bases). The CDR3 runs 14 residues. Germline CDR1 and CDR2: MGHRA and YSYEKL. V was clipped by 4 bases and J by 10 bases, with 17 bases between them. Here the CDR3 reads CASSLDPRTREQFF. As DNA, the CDR3 is TGCGCCAGCAGCCTAGATCCAAGGACTCGGGAGCAGTTCTTC.

CDR3 residues: CASSEYGRGETQYF. The DNA for the CDR3 is TGTGCCAGCAGTGAATATGGCAGGGGGGAGACCCAGTACTTC. J is TRBJ2-5 and V is TRBV25-1; 7 nucleotides match TRBD1. Trimming took 0 bases from V and 5 from J; bases not matched to a gene: 3. Per germline, CDR1 MGHDK and CDR2 SYGVNS. CDR3 size: 14 residues.

V is TRBV5-6 and J is TRBJ2-1; D may correspond to TRBD1 or TRBD2 (5 bases each). CDR1 and CDR2 (germline): SGHDT, YYEEEE. The CDR3 is made up of 11 amino acids. Trimming left V 3 bases short and J 8 bases short, with 6 bases between. This chain's CDR3 is CASSWGHEQFF. CDR3 nucleotides: TGTGCCAGCAGCTGGGGACATGAGCAGTTCTTC.

The chain links TRBV2 to TRBJ1-4, with TRBD1 identical over 10 bases. In germline, CDR1 is SNHLY, CDR2 FYNNEI. Trimming at V came to 7 bases and at J to 6 bases, leaving 14 bases not matched to a gene. CDR3 length equals 17 residues. The CDR3 is CASNLKGTGELDEKLFF. CDR3 DNA sequence: TGTGCCAGCAACCTCAAGGGGACAGGGGAGTTGGATGAAAAACTGTTTTTT.

The chain recombines TRBV5-5 with TRBJ1-2; perhaps TRBD1 as D (6 bases). V was trimmed by 4 bases and J by 2 bases, leaving 12 bases between them. Germline-derived CDR1 and CDR2 are SGHKS and YYEKEE (reference sequence). This CDR3 comprises 14 residues. CDR3 sequence: CASSTEDRNYGYTF. CDR3 coding DNA: TGTGCCAGCAGCACTGAAGACAGGAACTATGGCTACACCTTC.

This chain joins TRBV6-1 and TRBJ1-1; D is ambiguous. The V gene's germline CDR1 is MNHNS and CDR2 SASEGT. Trimming stripped 4 bases from V and 6 bases from J, with 12 bases between. This CDR3 spans 13 amino acids. The CDR3 DNA reads as TGTGCCAGCAGTGTTAAGGCTAACGCTGAAGCTTTCTTT. This translates into CASSVKANAEAFF.

The rearrangement joins TRBV6-1 to TRBJ2-7; no clear D gene. The germline CDR1 and CDR2 sequences are MNHNS and SASEGT. Trimming took 1 base from V and 7 from J, leaving 11 bases between them. The CDR3 contains 13 residues. The CDR3 DNA reads TGTGCCAGCAGTGAAGAGGGTTTCTGGGAGCAGTACGTC. Encoded protein: CASSEEGFWEQYV.